This is a list of T cell receptor beta chains from one sample in a study of blood T cell repertoires in COVID-19. This table comes from immunoSEQ multiplex PCR, and its TCRdb copy is limited to in-frame clones, with some not included. This table holds some 82,000 clones, about 86% found once. Sequencing was done on a sample of peripheral blood. The receptors stem from a man older than 75 with acute or convalescent COVID-19. Each CDR3 is given with its conserved first and last residue. Fields, in order: D gene, clone size, V gene, J gene, CDR3 DNA, CDR3 protein. D genes are given only for firm matches. Not all rows give a size; the values are once, few, many and, for expanded clones, a class.

-	-	TRBV6-5	TRBJ1-2	TGTGCCAGCAGACAACCCGGGTATAACTATGGCTACACCTTC	CASRQPGYNYGYTF
-	-	TRBV29-1	TRBJ2-5	TGCAGCGTTGAAATCTCCCAAGAGACCCAGTACTTC	CSVEISQETQYF
-	once	TRBV7-8	TRBJ2-5	TGTGCCAGCAGCCAAAAGGGGTACCTGTACCAAGAGACCCAGTACTTC	CASSQKGYLYQETQYF
-	-	TRBV6-5	TRBJ1-1	TGTGCCAGCAGTTACGGGCCCTCTGAGGCTTTCTTT	CASSYGPSEAFF
-	-	TRBV10-3	TRBJ2-1	TGTGCCATCAGTGAGCCCGGGACACCCTACAATGAGCAGTTCTTC	CAISEPGTPYNEQFF
-	-	TRBV4-1	TRBJ1-2	TGCGCCAGCAGCCAAGATCGAGTGGGCTACACCTTC	CASSQDRVGYTF
TRBD1	many	TRBV12-3/TRBV12-4	TRBJ1-5	TGTGCCAGCAGTACAGGGGAAGGTCAGCCCCAGCATTTT	CASSTGEGQPQHF
TRBD1	-	TRBV7-8	TRBJ1-5	TGTGCCAGCAGCTCGGGACAGCCGAATCAGCCCCAGCATTTT	CASSSGQPNQPQHF
TRBD1	-	TRBV4-1	TRBJ2-1	TGCGCCAGCAGCCGTCGGACAGGGGACTACAATGAGCAGTTCTTC	CASSRRTGDYNEQFF
-	-	TRBV27	TRBJ1-1	TGTGCCAGCAGTTCATCTGGAGGCTACACTGAAGCTTTCTTT	CASSSSGGYTEAFF
-	-	TRBV27	TRBJ1-5	TGTGCCAGCAGCCGAGGGGGTGAGGGGCGCTGGAGTCAGCCCCAGCATTTT	CASSRGGEGRWSQPQHF
TRBD1	-	TRBV7-8	TRBJ2-2	TGTGCCAGCAGCTTAGAACAGGACAGGCTCACCGGGGAGCTGTTTTTT	CASSLEQDRLTGELFF
-	-	TRBV7-2	TRBJ2-3	TGTGCCAGCAGCTTGCAGGGCACAGATACGCAGTATTTT	CASSLQGTDTQYF
TRBD1	-	TRBV5-4	TRBJ2-3	TGTGCCAGCAGCTTGGGTCCCACAGGGGGTGAAGATACGCAGTATTTT	CASSLGPTGGEDTQYF
-	once	TRBV19	TRBJ1-2	TGTGCCAGTAACACGGACGGGGTCCGTGGCTACACCTTC	CASNTDGVRGYTF
-	-	TRBV5-4	TRBJ1-2	TGTGCCAGCAGCTTAGAGGTCGTACAGGAAAATGGCTACACCTTC	CASSLEVVQENGYTF
TRBD1	-	TRBV5-6	TRBJ1-2	TGTGCCAGCAGCTTACAGACAGGGAGGAATTACTATGGCTACACCTTC	CASSLQTGRNYYGYTF
TRBD1	-	TRBV2	TRBJ1-5	TGTGCCAGCGGTTTCGGGGGACAGGGCGACAATCAGCCCCAGCATTTT	CASGFGGQGDNQPQHF
-	-	TRBV6-5	TRBJ2-5	TGTGCCAGCAGTCACCCTAATGCGGGGACCCAGTACTTC	CASSHPNAGTQYF
-	-	TRBV27	TRBJ2-7	TGTGCCAGCAGTTCCCCACAGGGTAACGAGCAGTACTTC	CASSSPQGNEQYF
-	-	TRBV12-5	TRBJ1-6	TGTGCTAGTGGTCCTGGACAAGGGGCGGGGATCCACTTT	CASGPGQGAGIHF
TRBD2	-	TRBV18	TRBJ2-3	TGTGCCAGCTCACCACTGGCTAGCGGGAGGCCAGATACGCAGTATTTT	CASSPLASGRPDTQYF
TRBD2	-	TRBV7-2	TRBJ2-3	TGTGCCAGCAGCTTGGGACTAGCGGGAGGGGTGAGCACAGATACGCAGTATTTT	CASSLGLAGGVSTDTQYF
-	-	TRBV5-1	TRBJ1-4	TGCGCCAGCAGCTCCCAAGGACTAGGGGAAAAACTGTTTTTT	CASSSQGLGEKLFF
-	-	TRBV5-4	TRBJ2-7	TGTGCCAGCAGCTTGGTGGGCCCAGAGGGTCGTGAGCAGTACTTC	CASSLVGPEGREQYF
-	once	TRBV5-1	TRBJ1-1	TGCGCCAGCAGCTTCGGGAGCTCTCTCGGGACTGAAGCTTTCTTT	CASSFGSSLGTEAFF
-	few	TRBV2	TRBJ2-3	TGTGCCAGCAGTCCCTACTCAGATACGCAGTATTTT	CASSPYSDTQYF
TRBD1	-	TRBV29-1	TRBJ2-6	TGCAGCGTTGCTGGGACAGGGGGCACGGCCAACGTCCTGACTTTC	CSVAGTGGTANVLTF
-	-	TRBV7-6	TRBJ2-7	TGTGCCAGCAGCTTAGCCTCGGACAGAGCCTACGAGCAGTACTTC	CASSLASDRAYEQYF
TRBD1	once	TRBV6-5	TRBJ1-2	TGTGCCAGCAGTACCGACAGGGGAATCTATGGCTACACCTTC	CASSTDRGIYGYTF
-	-	TRBV12-3/TRBV12-4	TRBJ2-1	TGTGCCAGCAGTTACGGAGGTGCGCAGTTCTTC	CASSYGGAQFF
TRBD2	once	TRBV19	TRBJ2-1	TGTGCCAGTAGTACAGGGACTAGCAGAACCTACAATGAGCAGTTCTTC	CASSTGTSRTYNEQFF
-	-	TRBV7-2	TRBJ2-3	TGTGCCAGCAGTGGAGGGCGAGCAGATACGCAGTATTTT	CASSGGRADTQYF
-	-	TRBV3-1/TRBV3-2	TRBJ2-1	TGTGCCAGCAGCCGAATGAGCTCCTACAATGAGCAGTTCTTC	CASSRMSSYNEQFF
-	-	TRBV28	TRBJ2-1	TGTGCCAGCTCCTTACGGGAGCTAAATGAGCAGTTCTTC	CASSLRELNEQFF
TRBD1	-	TRBV2	TRBJ2-5	TGTGCCAGCAGTGAAGCCGGGACAGGGAGAGAGACCCAGTACTTC	CASSEAGTGRETQYF
-	once	TRBV18	TRBJ1-2	TGTGCCAGCTCAGACAGCCCCGTTAGCTATGGCTACACCTTC	CASSDSPVSYGYTF
TRBD1	-	TRBV27	TRBJ1-5	TGTGCCAGCAGTCCAGCGACAGGGCGTGGCAATCAGCCCCAGCATTTT	CASSPATGRGNQPQHF
-	-	TRBV3-1/TRBV3-2	TRBJ2-6	TGTGCCAGCAACAACTGGGGGGTATCCGACTCTGGGGCCAACGTCCTGACTTTC	CASNNWGVSDSGANVLTF
TRBD1	-	TRBV6-5	TRBJ2-7	TGTGCCAGCATGGAACAGGGGACCTACGAGCAGTACTTC	CASMEQGTYEQYF
-	-	TRBV2	TRBJ1-5	TGTGCCAGCAGTGAGTTGGGGGCCCCAGGGGTTCAGCCCCAGCATTTT	CASSELGAPGVQPQHF
-	-	TRBV28	TRBJ1-1	TGTGCCAGCAGAGCTTCAGGGTTAGGGTTAGGGTTAGGGTGGGACACTGAAGCTTTCTTT	CASRASGLGLGLGWDTEAFF
TRBD2	once	TRBV7-2	TRBJ2-1	TGTGCCAGCAGCGAAGGACTAGCGGTATACAATGAGCAGTTCTTC	CASSEGLAVYNEQFF
TRBD1	-	TRBV30	TRBJ1-6	TGTGCCTGGAGTCGGACAGGGAATTCACCCCTCCACTTT	CAWSRTGNSPLHF
-	-	TRBV12-3/TRBV12-4	TRBJ2-1	TGTGCCAGCAGTTGGCACAATGAGCAGTTCTTC	CASSWHNEQFF
TRBD1	-	TRBV7-2	TRBJ1-6	TGTGCCAGCAGCCTACGGACAGGGAATAATTCACCCCTCCACTTT	CASSLRTGNNSPLHF
-	-	TRBV2	TRBJ2-3	TGTGCCAGCAGTGAGAGGAGCACAGATACGCAGTATTTT	CASSERSTDTQYF
TRBD2	-	TRBV7-3	TRBJ2-1	TGTGCCAGCAGCTTAGCTAGCGGGGTCTCCTACAATGAGCAGTTCTTC	CASSLASGVSYNEQFF
-	-	TRBV10-3	TRBJ1-2	TGTGCCATCAGCCAGGGGTTAAACTATGGCTACACCTTC	CAISQGLNYGYTF
TRBD1	few	TRBV18	TRBJ1-4	TGTGCCAGCCAGGGACAGCTTAATGAAAAACTGTTTTTT	CASQGQLNEKLFF
TRBD2	-	TRBV23-1	TRBJ2-2	TGCGCCAGCACCCTCAGACTAGCCCCGGGAGTCCAAAACGGGGAGCTGTTTTTT	CASTLRLAPGVQNGELFF
-	-	TRBV5-4	TRBJ1-2	TGTGCCAGCAGCTTTAATCAGGGGAACTATGGCTACACCTTC	CASSFNQGNYGYTF
-	-	TRBV30	TRBJ1-4	TGTGCCTGGAGTAGGACAGCAACTAATGAAAAACTGTTTTTT	CAWSRTATNEKLFF
-	-	TRBV6-5	TRBJ1-2	TGTGCCAGCAAGCCGGATACAGGAAACTATGGCTACACCTTC	CASKPDTGNYGYTF